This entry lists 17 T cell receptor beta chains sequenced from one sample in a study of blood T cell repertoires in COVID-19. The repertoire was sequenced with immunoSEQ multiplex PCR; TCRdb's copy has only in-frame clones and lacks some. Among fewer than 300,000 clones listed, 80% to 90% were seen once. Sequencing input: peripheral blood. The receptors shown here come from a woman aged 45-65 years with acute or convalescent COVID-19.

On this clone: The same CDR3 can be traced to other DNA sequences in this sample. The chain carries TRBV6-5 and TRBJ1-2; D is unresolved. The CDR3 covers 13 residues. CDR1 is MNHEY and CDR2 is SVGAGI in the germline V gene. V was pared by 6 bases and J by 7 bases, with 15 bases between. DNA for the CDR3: TGTGCCAGCAGATCCCCGACGGGAGGTGGCTACACCTTC. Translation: CASRSPTGGGYTF.

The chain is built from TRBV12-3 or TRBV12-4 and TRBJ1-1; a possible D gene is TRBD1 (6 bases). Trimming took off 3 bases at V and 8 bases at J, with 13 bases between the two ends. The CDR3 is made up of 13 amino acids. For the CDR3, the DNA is TGTGCCAGCAGTTTCTTTACTACAGGGGAAGCTTTCTTT. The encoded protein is CASSFFTTGEAFF.

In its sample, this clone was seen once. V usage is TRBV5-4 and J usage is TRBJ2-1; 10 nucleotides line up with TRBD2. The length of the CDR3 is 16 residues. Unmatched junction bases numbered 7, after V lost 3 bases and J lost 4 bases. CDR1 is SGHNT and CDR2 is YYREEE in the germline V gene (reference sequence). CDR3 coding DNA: TGTGCCAGCAGCTCCAAAGTAGCGGGAGGATACAATGAGCAGTTCTTC. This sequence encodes CASSSKVAGGYNEQFF.

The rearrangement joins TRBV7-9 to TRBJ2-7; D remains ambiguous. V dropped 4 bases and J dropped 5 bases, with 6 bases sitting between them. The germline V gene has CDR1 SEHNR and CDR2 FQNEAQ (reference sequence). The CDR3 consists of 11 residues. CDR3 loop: CASSSLDEQYF. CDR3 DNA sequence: TGTGCCAGCAGCTCACTGGACGAGCAGTACTTC.

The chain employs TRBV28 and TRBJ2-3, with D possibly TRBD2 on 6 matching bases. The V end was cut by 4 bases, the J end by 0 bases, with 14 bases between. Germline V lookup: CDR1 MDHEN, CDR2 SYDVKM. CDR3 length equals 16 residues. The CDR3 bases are TGTGCCAGCAGTTCCACTAGCTCATTTAGCACAGATACGCAGTATTTT. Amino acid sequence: CASSSTSSFSTDTQYF.

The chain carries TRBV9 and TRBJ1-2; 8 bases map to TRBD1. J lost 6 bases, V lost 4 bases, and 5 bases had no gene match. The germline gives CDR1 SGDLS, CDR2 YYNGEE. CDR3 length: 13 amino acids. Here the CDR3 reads CASSRQGLNGYTF. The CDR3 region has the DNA TGTGCCAGCAGCCGACAGGGGTTGAATGGCTACACCTTC. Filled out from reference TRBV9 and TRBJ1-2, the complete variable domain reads DSGVTQTPKHLITATGQRVTLRCSPRSGDLSVYWYQQSLDQGLQFLIQYYNGEERAKGNILERFSAQQFPDLHSELNLSSLELGDSALYFCASSRQGLNGYTFGSGTRLTVV.

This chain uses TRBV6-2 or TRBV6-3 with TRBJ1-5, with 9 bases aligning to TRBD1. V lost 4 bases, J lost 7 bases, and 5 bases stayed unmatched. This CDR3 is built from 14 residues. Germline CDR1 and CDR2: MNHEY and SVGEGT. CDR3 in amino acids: CASSSGTGWQPQHF. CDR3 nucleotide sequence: TGTGCCAGCAGTTCCGGGACAGGGTGGCAGCCCCAGCATTTT.

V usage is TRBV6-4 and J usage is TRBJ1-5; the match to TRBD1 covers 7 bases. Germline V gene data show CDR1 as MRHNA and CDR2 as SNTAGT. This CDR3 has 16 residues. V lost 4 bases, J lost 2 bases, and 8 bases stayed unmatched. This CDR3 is CASSGGRDSGNQPQHF. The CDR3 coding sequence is TGTGCCAGCAGTGGGGGCAGGGACAGTGGCAATCAGCCCCAGCATTTT.

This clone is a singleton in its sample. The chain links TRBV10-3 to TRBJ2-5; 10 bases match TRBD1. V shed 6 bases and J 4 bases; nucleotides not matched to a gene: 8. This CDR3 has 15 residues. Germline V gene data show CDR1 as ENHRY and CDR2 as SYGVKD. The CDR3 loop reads CAISQRQGAGETQYF. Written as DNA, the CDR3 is TGTGCCATCAGCCAAAGACAGGGGGCAGGAGAGACCCAGTACTTC.

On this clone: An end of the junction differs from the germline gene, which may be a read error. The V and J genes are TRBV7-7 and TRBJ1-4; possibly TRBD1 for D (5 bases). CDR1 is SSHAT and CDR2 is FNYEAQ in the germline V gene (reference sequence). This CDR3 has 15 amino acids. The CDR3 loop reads CASSRSGGANEKLFF. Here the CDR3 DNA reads TGTGCTAGCAGCCGCTCGGGGGGGGCTAATGAAAAACTGTTTTTT.

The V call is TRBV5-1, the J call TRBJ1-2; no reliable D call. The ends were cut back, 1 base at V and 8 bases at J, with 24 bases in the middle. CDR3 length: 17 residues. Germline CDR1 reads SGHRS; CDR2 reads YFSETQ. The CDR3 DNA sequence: TGCGCCAGCAGCTTGTATCTCCCCGGCGCGGTCCTTGAGGGCTACACCTTC. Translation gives CASSLYLPGAVLEGYTF.

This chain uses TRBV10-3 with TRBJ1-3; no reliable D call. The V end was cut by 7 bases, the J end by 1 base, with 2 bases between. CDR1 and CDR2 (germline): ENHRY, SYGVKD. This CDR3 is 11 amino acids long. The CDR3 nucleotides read TGTGCCATCACGTCTGGAAACACCATATATTTT. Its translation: CAITSGNTIYF.

As DNA, the CDR3 is TGTGCCACCGAAAAAGGAAAGGGGCTAGCGGGAGGAAAACTTCGCGAGCAGTACTTC. Residues: CATEKGKGLAGGKLREQYF. This chain links TRBV27 with TRBJ2-7, with TRBD2 identical over 11 bases. The CDR3 sequence is 19 residues long. J was trimmed by 6 bases and V by 10 bases; bases with no gene match: 26. Looked up from germline, CDR1 is MNHEY and CDR2 is SMNVEV (reference sequence).

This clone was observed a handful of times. The CDR3 DNA reads TGTGCCAGCAGCCAAGACGAAGACGGGTTTTACGAGCAGTACTTC. Translating gives CASSQDEDGFYEQYF. The chain combines TRBV4-2 with TRBJ2-7; D is unresolved. Looked up from germline, CDR1 is LGHNA and CDR2 is YNFKEQ. CDR3 length: 15 amino acids. V shed 0 bases and J shed 4 bases, with 13 bases lying between them.

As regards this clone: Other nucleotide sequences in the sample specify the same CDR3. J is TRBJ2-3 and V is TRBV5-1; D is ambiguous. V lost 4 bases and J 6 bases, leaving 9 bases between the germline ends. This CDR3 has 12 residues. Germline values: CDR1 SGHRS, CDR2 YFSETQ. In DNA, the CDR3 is TGCGCCAGCAGCCTACTCGCGGATACGCAGTATTTT. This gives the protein CASSLLADTQYF.

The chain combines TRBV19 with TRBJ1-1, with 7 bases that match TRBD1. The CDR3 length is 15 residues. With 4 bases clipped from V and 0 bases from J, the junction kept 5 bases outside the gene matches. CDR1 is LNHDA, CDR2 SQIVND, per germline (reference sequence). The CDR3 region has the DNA TGTGCCAGTAGTACCCAAGGGGGCATGAACACTGAAGCTTTCTTT. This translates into CASSTQGGMNTEAFF.

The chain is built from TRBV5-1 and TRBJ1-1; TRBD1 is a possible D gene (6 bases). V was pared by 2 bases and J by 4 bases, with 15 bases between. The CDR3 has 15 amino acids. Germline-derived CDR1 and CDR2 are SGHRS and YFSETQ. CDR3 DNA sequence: TGCGCCAGCAGCTTTAACCCCTTAGGGGGCACTGAAGCTTTCTTT. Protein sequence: CASSFNPLGGTEAFF.